Sequencing of this TCR beta chain was carried out in a study of shared clonotypes between healthy human individuals. For the study at large: Researchers drew samples from a couple of women and three men aged 18 to 49.

CD45RA+ naive and CD45RA-negative memory subsets were separated from CD4+ cells. TCRdb keeps only in-frame clones here, not all; method: immunoSEQ multiplex PCR. The table lists about 2.4 million clones, roughly 93% of them singletons. CDR1 and CDR2 from the germline V gene are KGHSH and LQKENI. This CDR3 is 13 amino acids long. Trimming cost V 1 base and J 11 bases, with 12 bases left between them. This chain uses TRBV18 with TRBJ2-1; D call uncertain. The receptor was derived from a man aged 18 to 29 in good health. Some clones in this sample may be carry-over from other donors' samples. The sequenced sample consisted of naive CD4+ T cells from PBMCs. The subset here: CD45RA+ positively selected. CDR3 bases: TGTGCCAGCTCACCACAATCCGAAAGTAAGCAGTTCTTC. Translating gives CASSPQSESKQFF.